This T cell receptor (beta chain) was identified during a study of blood T cell repertoires in COVID-19. Study context: The analysed material was cDNA or gDNA that came from T cells, B-cell-depleted T cells, or PBMCs.

The method was immunoSEQ multiplex PCR; TCRdb's version includes in-frame clones alone and lacks a portion of them. Of over 100,000 clones in the sample, 60% to 80% are singletons; the top ten hold 1.9%. Trimming pared 7 bases from V and 7 bases from J, leaving 16 bases between. The CDR3 covers 13 residues. V gene TRBV12-3 or TRBV12-4 combines with J gene TRBJ1-2; TRBD1 is a possible D gene (5 bases). The TCR was taken from a woman aged 70 to 79 with acute or convalescent COVID-19. The source material was peripheral blood. The CDR3 loop is CASTLDYGTGYTF. DNA of the CDR3: TGTGCCAGCACTCTGGACTATGGGACTGGCTACACCTTC.